Detailed here is one T cell receptor beta chain. Profiling relied on immunoSEQ multiplex PCR, and the TCRdb table lists in-frame clones only, not all of them. Seen here are around 130,000 clones, roughly nine tenths observed once, and the top ten hold about 3.1%. The sample is drawn from a study of T cell responses to AZD1222 COVID-19 vaccine. This CDR3 has 16 residues. Germline V CDR1 and CDR2: MDHEN, SYDVKM. Trimming at V came to 1 base and at J to 1 base, leaving 6 bases not matched to a gene. The material sequenced was peripheral blood, taken on day 0 of AZD1222 vaccination. The chain employs TRBV28 and TRBJ1-1, with TRBD1 matching 7 bases. This sequence was found in an adult in good health. Here the CDR3 reads CASSLYRGLPNTEAFF. The CDR3 DNA is TGTGCCAGCAGTTTATACAGGGGTCTCCCGAACACTGAAGCTTTCTTT.